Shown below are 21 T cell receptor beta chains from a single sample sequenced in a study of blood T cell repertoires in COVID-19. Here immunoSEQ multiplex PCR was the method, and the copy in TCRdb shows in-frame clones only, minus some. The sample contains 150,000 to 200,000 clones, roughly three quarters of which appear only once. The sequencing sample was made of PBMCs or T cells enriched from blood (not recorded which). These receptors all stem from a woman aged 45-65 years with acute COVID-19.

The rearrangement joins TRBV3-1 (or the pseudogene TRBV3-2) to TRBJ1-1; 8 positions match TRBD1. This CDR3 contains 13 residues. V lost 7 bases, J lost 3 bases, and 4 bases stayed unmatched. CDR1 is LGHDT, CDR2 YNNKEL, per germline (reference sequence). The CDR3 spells CASTDRVDTEAFF. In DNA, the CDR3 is TGTGCCAGCACGGACAGGGTCGACACTGAAGCTTTCTTT.

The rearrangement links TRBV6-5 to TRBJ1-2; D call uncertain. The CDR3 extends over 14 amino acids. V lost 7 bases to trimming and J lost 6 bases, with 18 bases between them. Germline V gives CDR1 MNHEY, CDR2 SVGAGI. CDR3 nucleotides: TGTGCCAGCATGAGAGGCGGTCAAGGCCATGGCTACACCTTC. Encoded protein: CASMRGGQGHGYTF.

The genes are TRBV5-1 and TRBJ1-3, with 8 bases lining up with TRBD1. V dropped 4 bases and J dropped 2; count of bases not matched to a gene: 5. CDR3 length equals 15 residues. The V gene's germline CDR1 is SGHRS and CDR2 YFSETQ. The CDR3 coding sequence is TGCGCCAGCAGCGCAGGGACAGGTCCTGGAAACACCATATATTTT. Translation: CASSAGTGPGNTIYF. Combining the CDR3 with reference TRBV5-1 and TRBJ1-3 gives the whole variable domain KAGVTQTPRYLIKTRGQQVTLSCSPISGHRSVSWYQQTPGQGLQFLFEYFSETQRNKGNFPGRFSGRQFSNSRSEMNVSTLELGDSALYLCASSAGTGPGNTIYFGEGSWLTVV.

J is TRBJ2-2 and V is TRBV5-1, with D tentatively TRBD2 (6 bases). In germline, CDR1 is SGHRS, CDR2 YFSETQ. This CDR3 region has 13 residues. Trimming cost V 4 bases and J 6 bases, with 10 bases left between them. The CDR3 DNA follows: TGCGCCAGCAGCCCGGCGGGATCCGGGGAGCTGTTTTTT. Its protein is CASSPAGSGELFF.

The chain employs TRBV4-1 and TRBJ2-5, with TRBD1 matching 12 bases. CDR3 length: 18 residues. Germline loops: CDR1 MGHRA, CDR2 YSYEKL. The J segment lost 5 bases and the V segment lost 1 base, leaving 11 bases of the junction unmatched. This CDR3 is CASSQAPTGTGGGETQYF. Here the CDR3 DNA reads TGCGCCAGCAGCCAAGCACCGACTGGGACAGGGGGCGGGGAGACCCAGTACTTC.

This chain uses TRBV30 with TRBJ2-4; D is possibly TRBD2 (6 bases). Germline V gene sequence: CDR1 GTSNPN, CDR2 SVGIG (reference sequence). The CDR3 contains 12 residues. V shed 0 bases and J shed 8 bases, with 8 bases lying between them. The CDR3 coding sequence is TGTGCCTGGAGTGTAGGCGGGGACATTCAGTACTTC. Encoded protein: CAWSVGGDIQYF.

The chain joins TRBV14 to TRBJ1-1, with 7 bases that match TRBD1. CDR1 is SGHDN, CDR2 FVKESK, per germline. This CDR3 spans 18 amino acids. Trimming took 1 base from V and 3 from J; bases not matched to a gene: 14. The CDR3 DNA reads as TGTGCCAGCAGCCAAGCGACAGGGAGGCTTAGGGGAGACACTGAAGCTTTCTTT. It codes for CASSQATGRLRGDTEAFF.

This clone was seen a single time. CDR3 nucleotides: TGTGCCAGCAGCCTAGCGGGGCGGTTATCCCGAGGGACAGATACGCAGTATTTT. Amino acid sequence: CASSLAGRLSRGTDTQYF. The V gene is TRBV28, the J gene TRBJ2-3, with 9 bases aligning to TRBD2. The CDR3 extends over 18 amino acids. V was clipped by 6 bases and J by 3 bases; unmatched bases: 16. The germline CDR1 and CDR2 sequences are MDHEN and SYDVKM.

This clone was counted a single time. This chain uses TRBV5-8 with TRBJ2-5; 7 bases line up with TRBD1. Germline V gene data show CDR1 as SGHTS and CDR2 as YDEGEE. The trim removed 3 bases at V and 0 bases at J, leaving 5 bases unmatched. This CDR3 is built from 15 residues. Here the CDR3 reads CASSWGQTNQETQYF. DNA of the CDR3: TGTGCCAGCAGCTGGGGACAGACGAACCAAGAGACCCAGTACTTC.

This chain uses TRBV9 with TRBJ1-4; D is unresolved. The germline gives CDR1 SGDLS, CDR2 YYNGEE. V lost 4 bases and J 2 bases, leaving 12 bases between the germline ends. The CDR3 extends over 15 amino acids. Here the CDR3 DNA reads TGTGCCAGCAGCCCACGACCAGCGACTAATGAAAAACTGTTTTTT. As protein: CASSPRPATNEKLFF. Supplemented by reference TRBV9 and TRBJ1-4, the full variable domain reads DSGVTQTPKHLITATGQRVTLRCSPRSGDLSVYWYQQSLDQGLQFLIQYYNGEERAKGNILERFSAQQFPDLHSELNLSSLELGDSALYFCASSPRPATNEKLFFGSGTQLSVL.

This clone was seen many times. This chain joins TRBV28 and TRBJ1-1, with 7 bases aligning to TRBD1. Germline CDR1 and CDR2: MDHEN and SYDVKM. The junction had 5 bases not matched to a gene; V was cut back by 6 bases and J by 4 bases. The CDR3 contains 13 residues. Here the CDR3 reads CASRRQGGTEAFF. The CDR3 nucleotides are TGTGCCAGCAGGAGACAGGGCGGCACTGAAGCTTTCTTT.

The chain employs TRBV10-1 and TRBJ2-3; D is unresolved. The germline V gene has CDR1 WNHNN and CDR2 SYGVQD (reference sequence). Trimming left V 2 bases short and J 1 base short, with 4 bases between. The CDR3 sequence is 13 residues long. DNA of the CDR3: TGCGCCAGCAGTGAGGCGGGCACAGATACGCAGTATTTT. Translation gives CASSEAGTDTQYF.

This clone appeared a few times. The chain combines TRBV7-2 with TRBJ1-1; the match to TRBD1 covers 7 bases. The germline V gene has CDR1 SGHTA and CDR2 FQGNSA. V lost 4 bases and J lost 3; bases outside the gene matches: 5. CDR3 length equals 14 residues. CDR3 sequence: CASSSQGIHTEAFF. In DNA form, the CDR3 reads TGTGCCAGCAGCTCACAGGGGATCCACACTGAAGCTTTCTTT.

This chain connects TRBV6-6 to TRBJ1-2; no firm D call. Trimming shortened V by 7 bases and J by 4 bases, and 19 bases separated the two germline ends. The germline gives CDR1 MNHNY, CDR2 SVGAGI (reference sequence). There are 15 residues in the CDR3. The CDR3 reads CASTPSVSGVYGYTF. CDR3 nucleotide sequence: TGTGCCAGCACTCCGAGCGTATCCGGAGTCTATGGCTACACCTTC.

The CDR3 reads CASSLPGHAYEQYV. CDR3 DNA: TGTGCCAGCAGCTTGCCGGGACATGCCTACGAGCAGTACGTC. This rearrangement joins TRBV5-4 to TRBJ2-7, with D perhaps TRBD1 (6 bases). Germline-derived CDR1 and CDR2 are SGHNT and YYREEE (reference sequence). The V gene lost 1 base and the J gene lost 2 bases, with 10 bases spanning the gap. The CDR3 contains 14 residues.

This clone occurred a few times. In nucleotides, the CDR3 is TGCAGCGTTGAAACTAGCGGGGTTACAGATACGCAGTATTTT. As protein: CSVETSGVTDTQYF. The gene calls are TRBV29-1 and TRBJ2-3; 10 bases map to TRBD2. The V segment lost 2 bases and the J segment 3 bases; nucleotides outside the gene matches: 2. The germline CDR1 and CDR2 sequences are SQVTM and ANQGSEA. The CDR3 has 14 amino acids.

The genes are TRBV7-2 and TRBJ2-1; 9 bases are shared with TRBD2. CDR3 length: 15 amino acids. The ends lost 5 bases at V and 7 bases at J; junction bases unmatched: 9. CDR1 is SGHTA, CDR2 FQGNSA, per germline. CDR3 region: CASSPPSGVGNEQFF. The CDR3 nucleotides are TGTGCCAGCAGCCCGCCTAGCGGGGTAGGGAATGAGCAGTTCTTC.

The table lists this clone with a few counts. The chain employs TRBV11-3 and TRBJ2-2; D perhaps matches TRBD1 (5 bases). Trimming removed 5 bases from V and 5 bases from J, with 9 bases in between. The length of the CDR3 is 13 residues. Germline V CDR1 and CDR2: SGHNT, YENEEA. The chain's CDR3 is CASSRGATGELFF. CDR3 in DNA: TGTGCCAGCAGCAGGGGCGCGACCGGGGAGCTGTTTTTT.

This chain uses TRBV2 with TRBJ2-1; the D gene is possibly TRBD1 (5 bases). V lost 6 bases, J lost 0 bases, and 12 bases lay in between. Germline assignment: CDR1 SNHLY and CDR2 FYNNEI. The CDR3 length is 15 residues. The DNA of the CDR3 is TGTGCCAGCAGGTTGACAGTTAGCTCCTACAATGAGCAGTTCTTC. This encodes CASRLTVSSYNEQFF.

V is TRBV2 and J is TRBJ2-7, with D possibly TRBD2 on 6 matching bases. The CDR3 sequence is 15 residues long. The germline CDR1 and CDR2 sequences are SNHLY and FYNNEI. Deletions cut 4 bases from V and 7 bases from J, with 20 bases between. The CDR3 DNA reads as TGTGCCAGCAGTGGAGGTGCTAAGCTGGGGAGGGAGCAGTACGTC. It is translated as CASSGGAKLGREQYV.

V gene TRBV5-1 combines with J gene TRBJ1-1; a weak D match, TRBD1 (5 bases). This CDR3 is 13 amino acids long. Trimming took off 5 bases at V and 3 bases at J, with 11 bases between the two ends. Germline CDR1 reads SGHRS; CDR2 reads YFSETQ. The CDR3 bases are TGCGCCAGCAGAGGGGAAGGGTACACTGAAGCTTTCTTT. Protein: CASRGEGYTEAFF.